The sequence of this T cell receptor beta chain was determined in a study of blood T cell repertoires in COVID-19. Overall study context: Collection of acute and convalescent COVID-19 samples took place in the United States, Italy and Spain. T cells, B-cell-depleted T cells, or PBMCs supplied cDNA or gDNA.

Per the study methods: Counts of nucleated cells, estimated from reference gene primer amplification, were obtained. Clones were sequenced by immunoSEQ multiplex PCR, and TCRdb holds only the in-frame ones, with some missing. V, J and clone size are taken as reported in that table, and D and trimming were inferred from the DNA itself. The repertoire includes some 150,000 clones, roughly nine tenths of them detected once, and around 1.5% sits in the top ten. The V end lost 0 bases, the J end lost 0 bases, and 7 bases lay between the germline ends. CDR3 length: 15 amino acids. From germline, CDR1 is SEHNR and CDR2 FQNEAQ (reference sequence).

The origin of this receptor is a human donor in a cohort sampled during active COVID-19. Sequenced sample: peripheral blood. The chain recombines TRBV7-9 with TRBJ2-3; the D is unclear. As DNA, the CDR3 is TGTGCCAGCAGCTTAGCGTCCTCGAGCACAGATACGCAGTATTTT. It specifies CASSLASSSTDTQYF.